These T cell receptor beta chains were read from a single sample in a study of blood T cell repertoires in COVID-19. Repertoires were generated with immunoSEQ multiplex PCR, while TCRdb's copy carries only in-frame clones and drops some. The sample lists about 240,000 clones, approximately 84% occurring once. The sequenced material came from PBMCs or T cells enriched from blood (not recorded which). Receptor source: a woman aged 40 to 55 with acute COVID-19. Each CDR3 is given with its conserved first and last residue. The D gene is left open where the match is weak. Clone sizes are given selectively: once, few, many, or a class where the clone is expanded.

d_gene: TRBD2
j_gene: TRBJ2-1
v_gene: TRBV30
abundance: once
CDR3aa: CAWTLGLAGVDEQFF
CDR3nt: TGTGCCTGGACCCTGGGACTAGCGGGAGTGGACGAGCAGTTCTTC

d_gene: TRBD1
j_gene: TRBJ1-1
v_gene: TRBV4-1
abundance: NA
CDR3aa: CASSIHRGSGTEAFF
CDR3nt: TGCGCCAGCAGCATCCACAGGGGGAGTGGTACTGAAGCTTTCTTT

d_gene: NA
j_gene: TRBJ2-3
v_gene: TRBV21-1
abundance: once
CDR3aa: CASSKNGLAGRTDTQYF
CDR3nt: TGTGCCAGCAGCAAGAATGGACTAGCGGGGCGCACAGATACGCAGTATTTT

d_gene: TRBD2
j_gene: TRBJ2-1
v_gene: TRBV12-3/TRBV12-4
abundance: once
CDR3aa: CASSPLAGGQFF
CDR3nt: TGTGCCAGCAGTCCCCTAGCGGGAGGACAGTTCTTC

d_gene: NA
j_gene: TRBJ1-1
v_gene: TRBV25-1
abundance: NA
CDR3aa: CASSEFRGLGTEAFF
CDR3nt: TGTGCCAGCAGTGAATTTAGAGGGCTCGGCACTGAAGCTTTCTTT

d_gene: NA
j_gene: TRBJ2-1
v_gene: TRBV4-1
abundance: NA
CDR3aa: CASALARAYNEQFF
CDR3nt: TGCGCCAGCGCGCTAGCGAGGGCCTACAATGAGCAGTTCTTC

d_gene: NA
j_gene: TRBJ2-2
v_gene: TRBV24-1
abundance: NA
CDR3aa: CATSDFQGPRAGELFF
CDR3nt: TGTGCCACCAGTGATTTCCAGGGGCCAAGGGCCGGGGAGCTGTTTTTT

d_gene: NA
j_gene: TRBJ2-1
v_gene: TRBV6-1
abundance: NA
CDR3aa: CASSDRGYEQFF
CDR3nt: TGTGCCAGCAGTGATAGAGGCTATGAGCAGTTCTTC

d_gene: NA
j_gene: TRBJ1-5
v_gene: TRBV4-1
abundance: NA
CDR3aa: CASSQPGQSNQPQHF
CDR3nt: TGCGCCAGCAGCCAACCCGGACAGTCCAATCAGCCCCAGCATTTT

d_gene: TRBD2
j_gene: TRBJ2-1
v_gene: TRBV7-3
abundance: NA
CDR3aa: CASSSPSTSEPYNEQFF
CDR3nt: TGTGCCAGCAGCTCCCCGTCGACTAGCGAACCCTACAATGAGCAGTTCTTC

d_gene: NA
j_gene: TRBJ2-2
v_gene: TRBV3-1/TRBV3-2
abundance: NA
CDR3aa: CASSQEIPGKMTNTGELFF
CDR3nt: TGTGCCAGCAGCCAAGAGATTCCGGGGAAGATGACGAACACCGGGGAGCTGTTTTTT

d_gene: NA
j_gene: TRBJ2-3
v_gene: TRBV3-1/TRBV3-2
abundance: NA
CDR3aa: CASSQVIGTSTDTQYF
CDR3nt: TGTGCCAGCAGCCAAGTGATTGGGACTAGCACAGATACGCAGTATTTT

d_gene: NA
j_gene: TRBJ2-6
v_gene: TRBV19
abundance: NA
CDR3aa: CASTPGQLYSGANVLTF
CDR3nt: TGTGCCAGTACCCCGGGACAATTATACTCTGGGGCCAACGTCCTGACTTTC

d_gene: TRBD1
j_gene: TRBJ1-5
v_gene: TRBV15
abundance: once
CDR3aa: CATSRRQGNSNQPQHF
CDR3nt: TGTGCCACCAGCAGAAGACAGGGGAATAGCAATCAGCCCCAGCATTTT

d_gene: TRBD2
j_gene: TRBJ2-2
v_gene: TRBV4-1
abundance: NA
CDR3aa: CASSPTTSGITGELFF
CDR3nt: TGCGCCAGCAGCCCAACAACTAGCGGGATTACCGGGGAGCTGTTTTTT

d_gene: TRBD1
j_gene: TRBJ2-1
v_gene: TRBV29-1
abundance: NA
CDR3aa: CSVGQGMGGSYNEQFF
CDR3nt: TGCAGCGTCGGACAGGGGATGGGTGGCTCCTACAATGAGCAGTTCTTC

d_gene: NA
j_gene: TRBJ1-1
v_gene: TRBV5-1
abundance: NA
CDR3aa: CASSLAQANTEAFF
CDR3nt: TGCGCCAGCAGCTTGGCGCAGGCAAACACTGAAGCTTTCTTT

d_gene: NA
j_gene: TRBJ2-5
v_gene: TRBV7-9
abundance: NA
CDR3aa: CASSLAGAEGETQYF
CDR3nt: TGTGCCAGCAGCTTAGCGGGAGCCGAAGGAGAGACCCAGTACTTC

d_gene: TRBD1
j_gene: TRBJ1-1
v_gene: TRBV30
abundance: NA
CDR3aa: CAWQGADEAFF
CDR3nt: TGTGCCTGGCAGGGGGCCGATGAAGCTTTCTTT

d_gene: NA
j_gene: TRBJ1-3
v_gene: TRBV6-5
abundance: NA
CDR3aa: CASSYGVSSGNTIYF
CDR3nt: TGTGCCAGCAGTTACGGAGTGAGCTCTGGAAACACCATATATTTT

d_gene: TRBD1
j_gene: TRBJ1-4
v_gene: TRBV5-1
abundance: NA
CDR3aa: CASSLYPGTGDEKLFF
CDR3nt: TGCGCCAGCAGCTTGTATCCCGGGACAGGGGACGAAAAACTGTTTTTT

d_gene: TRBD1
j_gene: TRBJ2-1
v_gene: TRBV18
abundance: NA
CDR3aa: CASSPPPGTGGYNEQFF
CDR3nt: TGTGCCAGCTCACCCCCCCCGGGGACAGGGGGCTACAATGAGCAGTTCTTC

d_gene: NA
j_gene: TRBJ1-4
v_gene: TRBV29-1
abundance: NA
CDR3aa: CSFRYRGEKLFF
CDR3nt: TGCAGCTTCCGGTACCGCGGGGAAAAACTGTTTTTT

d_gene: TRBD1
j_gene: TRBJ1-2
v_gene: TRBV29-1
abundance: NA
CDR3aa: CSVPRGAGYGYTF
CDR3nt: TGCAGCGTACCCAGGGGGGCAGGCTATGGCTACACCTTC

d_gene: NA
j_gene: TRBJ2-7
v_gene: TRBV5-1
abundance: few
CDR3aa: CASSLGESYEQYF
CDR3nt: TGCGCCAGCAGCTTGGGGGAGTCCTACGAGCAGTACTTC

d_gene: NA
j_gene: TRBJ2-7
v_gene: TRBV7-3
abundance: NA
CDR3aa: CASSLLGANDEQYF
CDR3nt: TGTGCCAGCAGCTTATTAGGGGCGAACGACGAGCAGTACTTC

d_gene: NA
j_gene: TRBJ1-3
v_gene: TRBV11-3
abundance: NA
CDR3aa: CASSFDSYGNTIYF
CDR3nt: TGTGCCAGCAGCTTTGACAGTTATGGAAACACCATATATTTT

d_gene: NA
j_gene: TRBJ1-1
v_gene: TRBV29-1
abundance: NA
CDR3aa: CSASDNSVNTEAFF
CDR3nt: TGCAGCGCATCTGACAATAGTGTTAACACTGAAGCTTTCTTT

d_gene: TRBD2
j_gene: TRBJ2-7
v_gene: TRBV10-2
abundance: NA
CDR3aa: CASSDGPSGINEQYF
CDR3nt: TGCGCCAGCAGTGATGGGCCTAGCGGGATCAACGAGCAGTACTTC